This TCR beta chain was captured in a study of molecular identifiers for immune sequencing clone quantification. Study as a whole: The replicate experiment used RNA from roughly 18,000 or 92,000 naive CD8 cells. This RNA was split into five aliquots, and four of them were sequenced. Study-level points and caveats: Spiked Jurkat TCR RNA equivalent to one cell reportedly surfaced among about 1 million naive cells. In naive cells, clones above 20 RNA copies held under 1% of molecules, whereas in effector cells they held over 98%.

Per germline, CDR1 SGHNT and CDR2 YYREEE (reference sequence). V was clipped by 3 bases and J by 4 bases, with 9 bases between them. CDR3 length: 13 residues. With respect to this clonotype: Antigen specificity is unknown.

Methods described previously, with TCR primers listed, were used for bulk TCR libraries. Each CDR3 protein is one row after TCRdb ran MiXCR on the PCR reads. Seen here are 62,000 or so distinct CDR3 sequences, 15% to 20% observed once, and the top ten hold approximately 1.5%. This clonotype was sampled from a human donor in good health. Some libraries in this study had Jurkat cell RNA spiked in. Material: naive CD8+ T cells from blood, with Jurkat cell RNA spiked in. Subset indicated: FACS-sorted CD8+CD4-CCR7+CD45RA+ naive T cells. The J gene is TRBJ2-3, the V gene TRBV5-4; tentatively, D is TRBD1 (6 bases). CDR3 sequence (DNA): TGTGCCAGCAGCTGGGACAACGCAGATACGCAGTATTTT. It codes for CASSWDNADTQYF.